These 15 T cell receptor beta chains came from one sample sequenced in a study of blood T cell repertoires in COVID-19. The data were produced by immunoSEQ multiplex PCR, yet TCRdb's version contains in-frame clones alone and is incomplete. In the table there are around 100,000 clones, about 86% of which are singletons. Sequencing was done on a sample of PBMCs or T cells enriched from blood (not recorded which). Receptors originate from a woman aged 50 to 65 who had recovered from COVID-19.

The chain carries TRBV28 and TRBJ1-1; weak D call: TRBD1 (6 bases). V dropped 5 bases and J dropped 0 bases, with 13 bases sitting between them. This CDR3 comprises 15 residues. The germline V gene encodes CDR1 MDHEN and CDR2 SYDVKM. The CDR3 DNA reads as TGTGCCAGCAGTCCACAGGGAAAAATGAACACTGAAGCTTTCTTT. It encodes CASSPQGKMNTEAFF.

The rearrangement joins TRBV28 to TRBJ2-2; a possible D gene is TRBD1 (6 bases). The ends were cut back, 4 bases at V and 8 bases at J, with 17 bases in the middle. The CDR3 totals 15 residues. The germline gives CDR1 MDHEN, CDR2 SYDVKM. DNA of the CDR3: TGTGCCAGCAGTTCTGATATCAGGGGAAAAGGGGAGCTGTTTTTT. The encoded protein is CASSSDIRGKGELFF.

The CDR3 nucleotides are TGTGCCAGCAGCTTAGCTGTCACCGGGACAGGGTCGTACGAGCAGTACTTC. Translated, it gives CASSLAVTGTGSYEQYF. The chain links TRBV7-6 to TRBJ2-7; TRBD1 agrees at 9 bases. This CDR3 contains 17 residues. V trimming: 0 bases; J trimming: 4 bases; junction bases outside the gene matches: 10. Germline V CDR1 and CDR2: SGHVS, FNYEAQ.

The gene calls are TRBV2 and TRBJ1-1; no clear D gene. CDR1 and CDR2 from the germline V gene are SNHLY and FYNNEI. The ends were cut back, 6 bases at V and 4 bases at J, with 9 bases in the middle. The CDR3 is 12 amino acids. For the CDR3, the DNA is TGTGCCAGCAGCACGACTACCACTGAAGCTTTCTTT. It is translated as CASSTTTTEAFF. The full variable domain, with the rest looked up from reference TRBV2 and TRBJ1-1, is EPEVTQTPSHQVTQMGQEVILRCVPISNHLYFYWYRQILGQKVEFLVSFYNNEISEKSEIFDDQFSVERPDGSNFTLKIRSTKLEDSAMYFCASSTTTTEAFFGQGTRLTVV.

The CDR3 bases are TGCGCCAGCAGCTTGTTAGCGGGGAGGACAGATACGCAGTATTTT. Its protein product is CASSLLAGRTDTQYF. The chain joins TRBV5-1 to TRBJ2-3, with 8 nucleotides matching TRBD2. The CDR3 is made up of 15 amino acids. CDR1 SGHRS and CDR2 YFSETQ come from the germline V gene. Trimming at V came to 1 base and at J to 3 bases, leaving 4 bases not matched to a gene. The variable domain in full, with the rest retrieved from reference TRBV5-1 and TRBJ2-3, is KAGVTQTPRYLIKTRGQQVTLSCSPISGHRSVSWYQQTPGQGLQFLFEYFSETQRNKGNFPGRFSGRQFSNSRSEMNVSTLELGDSALYLCASSLLAGRTDTQYFGPGTRLTVL.

This clone has a handful of counts. This chain uses TRBV7-8 with TRBJ1-1; TRBD1 matches 8 bases. J lost 8 bases, V lost 5 bases, and 4 bases had no gene match. This CDR3 is 12 amino acids long. Germline CDR1 is SGHVS and CDR2 is FQNEAQ. This CDR3 is CASSGRDREAFF. CDR3 nucleotides: TGTGCCAGCAGCGGCCGGGACAGGGAAGCTTTCTTT.

The chain combines TRBV28 with TRBJ2-6; 11 bases line up with TRBD1. This CDR3 comprises 18 residues. The trim removed 6 bases at V and 0 bases at J, leaving 7 bases unmatched. Germline V gene data show CDR1 as MDHEN and CDR2 as SYDVKM. For the CDR3, the DNA is TGTGCCAGCAGCCTAACCGGGACAGGGGGCTCTGGGGCCAACGTCCTGACTTTC. Translation gives CASSLTGTGGSGANVLTF.

The chain links TRBV24-1 to TRBJ2-5, with unresolved D. Germline lookup yields CDR1 KGHDR and CDR2 SFDVKD. This CDR3 region has 15 residues. Trimming left V 2 bases short and J 4 bases short, with 13 bases between. The CDR3 region has the DNA TGTGCCACCAGTGATTCCCCCGCGACACGAGAGACCCAGTACTTC. Its protein is CATSDSPATRETQYF.

A single count supports this clone. The V call is TRBV29-1, the J call TRBJ2-1, with 9 bases aligning to TRBD1. The V gene's germline CDR1 is SQVTM and CDR2 ANQGSEA. Trimming took 6 bases from V and 6 from J; bases not matched to a gene: 9. The length of the CDR3 is 14 residues. The CDR3 here is CSVRDRDFSNEQFF. The CDR3 nucleotides read TGCAGCGTCCGGGACAGGGATTTTTCCAATGAGCAGTTCTTC.

The table lists this clone with a count of one. The chain carries TRBV27 and TRBJ2-3; D unresolved. The CDR3 is made up of 14 amino acids. V lost 6 bases, J lost 1 base, and 11 bases lay in between. Germline CDR1 MNHEY, CDR2 SMNVEV (reference sequence). The CDR3 sequence is CASRTGPGTDTQYF. The CDR3 DNA reads TGTGCCAGCAGGACTGGCCCGGGCACAGATACGCAGTATTTT.

The V call is TRBV18, the J call TRBJ1-6; D is undetermined. The CDR3 contains 15 residues. Germline V gene lookup returns CDR1 KGHSH and CDR2 LQKENI. Trimming cost V 3 bases and J 4 bases, with 10 bases left between them. The CDR3 nucleotides read TGTGCCAGCTCACCCGGCGGGATTTATAATTCACCCCTCCACTTT. Translating gives CASSPGGIYNSPLHF.

The rearrangement uses TRBV28 and TRBJ1-1, with D perhaps TRBD1 (5 bases). CDR1 and CDR2 (germline): MDHEN, SYDVKM. The germline V and J ends were trimmed by 3 bases and 2 bases, with 19 bases remaining between them. CDR3 size: 17 residues. This CDR3 reads CASSLNYPTVTNTEAFF. As DNA, the CDR3 is TGTGCCAGCAGTTTGAACTACCCGACAGTGACCAACACTGAAGCTTTCTTT.

The chain combines TRBV14 with TRBJ1-1, with D hard to call. The germline V gene has CDR1 SGHDN and CDR2 FVKESK. Trimming removed 2 bases from V and 0 bases from J, with 4 bases in between. The CDR3 contains 13 residues. The CDR3: CASSQSLNTEAFF. The CDR3 DNA reads as TGTGCCAGCAGCCAATCTCTGAACACTGAAGCTTTCTTT. The whole variable domain, filled in from reference TRBV14 and TRBJ1-1, reads EAGVTQFPSHSVIEKGQTVTLRCDPISGHDNLYWYRRVMGKEIKFLLHFVKESKQDESGMPNNRFLAERTGGTYSTLKVQPAELEDSGVYFCASSQSLNTEAFFGQGTRLTVV.

This clone was observed a single time. V gene TRBV10-1 combines with J gene TRBJ2-3; TRBD2 agrees at 7 bases. Germline assignment: CDR1 WNHNN and CDR2 SYGVQD (reference sequence). Unmatched junction bases numbered 5, after V lost 5 bases and J lost 0 bases. The CDR3 sequence is 15 residues long. The DNA for the CDR3 is TGCGCCAGCAGTACGGGGGGTCTGAGCACAGATACGCAGTATTTT. It yields the protein CASSTGGLSTDTQYF.

The chain uses TRBV2 and TRBJ2-1, with 7 bases aligning to TRBD1. V lost 3 bases, J lost 9 bases, and 8 bases stayed unmatched. CDR1 SNHLY and CDR2 FYNNEI come from the germline V gene. The CDR3 extends over 14 amino acids. The CDR3 here is CASSDLVGGTEQFF. DNA for the CDR3: TGTGCCAGCAGTGATCTAGTAGGGGGCACTGAGCAGTTCTTC. The variable domain in full, with the rest retrieved from reference TRBV2 and TRBJ2-1, is EPEVTQTPSHQVTQMGQEVILRCVPISNHLYFYWYRQILGQKVEFLVSFYNNEISEKSEIFDDQFSVERPDGSNFTLKIRSTKLEDSAMYFCASSDLVGGTEQFFGPGTRLTVL.